The next 29 T cell receptor beta chains were all read from a single sample in a study of cytomegalovirus exposure and HLA in healthy donors. The method was immunoSEQ multiplex PCR; TCRdb's version includes in-frame clones alone and lacks a portion of them. Of approximately 120,000 clones in the sample, over 85% are singletons; the top ten hold approximately 2%. The sample taken for sequencing was PBMCs. These receptors originate from a woman aged 18-29 years in good health and CMV-seronegative.

The chain links TRBV9 to TRBJ1-3; D unclear. The V end was cut by 4 bases, the J end by 3 bases, with 17 bases between. CDR1 is SGDLS and CDR2 is YYNGEE in the germline V gene. The CDR3 covers 16 residues. The CDR3 protein is CASSPRRTGGGNTIYF. In DNA, the CDR3 is TGTGCCAGCAGCCCCCGGAGGACTGGAGGTGGAAACACCATATATTTT.

V gene TRBV5-6 combines with J gene TRBJ1-4, with no clear D. V lost 2 bases to trimming and J lost 0 bases, with 8 bases between them. There are 15 residues in the CDR3. CDR1 and CDR2 from the germline V gene are SGHDT and YYEEEE. This CDR3 is CASSFTPTTNEKLFF. CDR3 nucleotide sequence: TGTGCCAGCAGCTTTACTCCAACAACTAATGAAAAACTGTTTTTT.

CDR3 sequence: CASSLAWSSGTGETQYF. The CDR3 bases are TGCGCCAGCAGCTTGGCCTGGTCTAGCGGAACGGGGGAGACCCAGTACTTC. The chain recombines TRBV5-1 with TRBJ2-5; 7 nucleotides line up with TRBD2. The germline V gene encodes CDR1 SGHRS and CDR2 YFSETQ. The V gene end was trimmed by 0 bases and the J gene end by 5 bases; junction bases not matched to a gene: 13. This CDR3 is built from 17 residues.

This chain uses TRBV27 with TRBJ1-3; no firm D call. The V end lost 3 bases, the J end lost 3 bases, and 12 bases lay between the germline ends. CDR1 and CDR2 from the germline V gene are MNHEY and SMNVEV (reference sequence). The CDR3 has 15 amino acids. The CDR3 DNA follows: TGTGCCAGCAGTTTGAGTGGAGGAGATGGAAACACCATATATTTT. Its protein is CASSLSGGDGNTIYF.

The chain combines TRBV5-1 with TRBJ2-3; the D is unclear. CDR1 and CDR2 (germline): SGHRS, YFSETQ. This CDR3 region has 13 residues. Trimming left V 4 bases short and J 3 bases short, with 9 bases between. CDR3: CASSPQSTDTQYF. CDR3 nucleotides: TGCGCCAGCAGCCCTCAGTCTACAGATACGCAGTATTTT.

V and J are TRBV11-1 and TRBJ2-3, with 10 positions matching TRBD2. Germline V gene lookup returns CDR1 SGHAT and CDR2 FQDESV (reference sequence). The CDR3 runs 16 residues. V gave up 1 base and J gave up 2 bases; unmatched junction bases: 3. Here the CDR3 DNA reads TGTGCCAGCAGCTTAGGCCTAGCGGGAGTCACAGATACGCAGTATTTT. Translation: CASSLGLAGVTDTQYF.

The chain joins TRBV29-1 to TRBJ2-1, with D possibly TRBD1 on 6 matching bases. Per germline, CDR1 SQVTM and CDR2 ANQGSEA. This CDR3 has 15 amino acids. With 6 bases removed from V and 3 bases from J, the gap between germline ends came to 18 bases. The CDR3 loop is CSVPGQHNLYNEQFF. DNA for the CDR3: TGCAGCGTGCCCGGACAGCACAACCTCTACAATGAGCAGTTCTTC.

The chain couples TRBV5-1 to TRBJ1-1; a weak D match, TRBD1 (6 bases). The CDR3 sequence is 15 residues long. V was trimmed by 8 bases and J by 3 bases, leaving 20 bases between them. Germline V lookup: CDR1 SGHRS, CDR2 YFSETQ. CDR3 sequence (DNA): TGCGCCAGTTCCCAAGCAAGCAGGGGTTACACTGAAGCTTTCTTT. Translated, it gives CASSQASRGYTEAFF. The variable domain in full, with the rest retrieved from reference TRBV5-1 and TRBJ1-1, is KAGVTQTPRYLIKTRGQQVTLSCSPISGHRSVSWYQQTPGQGLQFLFEYFSETQRNKGNFPGRFSGRQFSNSRSEMNVSTLELGDSALYLCASSQASRGYTEAFFGQGTRLTVV.

This rearrangement joins TRBV6-1 to TRBJ2-5; D is unresolved. V lost 5 bases, J lost 5 bases, and 6 bases lay in between. The CDR3 loop spans 11 amino acids. Germline V gives CDR1 MNHNS, CDR2 SASEGT. The CDR3 here is CASSPGETQYF. In DNA form, the CDR3 reads TGTGCCAGCAGTCCCGGGGAGACCCAGTACTTC.

V is TRBV6-1 and J is TRBJ1-4, with no clear D. Per germline, CDR1 MNHNS and CDR2 SASEGT. Trimming removed 8 bases from V and 5 bases from J, with 9 bases in between. The CDR3 spans 12 residues. CDR3 protein: CASRVSNEKLFF. CDR3 bases: TGTGCCAGCCGCGTCTCAAATGAAAAACTGTTTTTT.

The rearrangement uses TRBV5-8 and TRBJ2-7, with D uncertain. Germline V gene sequence: CDR1 SGHTS, CDR2 YDEGEE. V lost 4 bases, J lost 5 bases, and 13 bases lay in between. This CDR3 spans 13 amino acids. The CDR3 DNA reads as TGTGCCAGCAGCATCGGTGGAGAGCACGAGCAGTACTTC. The encoded protein is CASSIGGEHEQYF. The variable domain in full, with the rest retrieved from reference TRBV5-8 and TRBJ2-7, is EAGVTQSPTHLIKTRGQQATLRCSPISGHTSVYWYQQALGLGLQFLLWYDEGEERNRGNFPPRFSGRQFPNYSSELNVNALELEDSALYLCASSIGGEHEQYFGPGTRLTVT.

The V gene is TRBV5-5, the J gene TRBJ1-2, with no clear D. Germline V gene data show CDR1 as SGHKS and CDR2 as YYEKEE (reference sequence). The CDR3 has 12 residues. V lost 0 bases to trimming and J lost 6 bases, with 6 bases between them. The CDR3 protein is CASSLDGDGYTF. DNA of the CDR3: TGTGCCAGCAGCTTGGACGGGGATGGCTACACCTTC. Drawing the rest from reference TRBV5-5 and TRBJ1-2, the complete variable domain is DAGVTQSPTHLIKTRGQQVTLRCSPISGHKSVSWYQQVLGQGPQFIFQYYEKEERGRGNFPDRFSARQFPNYSSELNVNALLLGDSALYLCASSLDGDGYTFGSGTRLTVV.

The gene calls are TRBV30 and TRBJ1-1, with no clear D. The CDR3 length is 14 residues. V was trimmed by 4 bases and J by 3 bases, leaving 15 bases between them. Germline CDR1 reads GTSNPN; CDR2 reads SVGIG (reference sequence). The CDR3 nucleotides are TGTGCCTGGAAAAGGTACCCGCGGGACACTGAAGCTTTCTTT. Translating it yields CAWKRYPRDTEAFF.

V is TRBV6-1 and J is TRBJ2-7; 8 bases align to TRBD1. CDR1 is MNHNS, CDR2 SASEGT, per germline. V dropped 4 bases and J dropped 4; count of bases not matched to a gene: 9. There are 15 residues in the CDR3. DNA for the CDR3: TGTGCCAGCAGTGGCCCGGACAGGGCACGGTACGAGCAGTACTTC. Protein product: CASSGPDRARYEQYF.

The V gene is TRBV30, the J gene TRBJ1-4; 12 nucleotides align to TRBD1. The V segment lost 7 bases and the J segment 10 bases; nucleotides outside the gene matches: 7. The CDR3 is 13 amino acids. Germline values: CDR1 GTSNPN, CDR2 SVGIG (reference sequence). The DNA of the CDR3 is TGTGCCTTTCAACCGGGACAGGGGGCAAAACTGTTTTTT. This encodes CAFQPGQGAKLFF.

The chain recombines TRBV5-8 with TRBJ2-7; 11 nucleotides align to TRBD1. The germline gives CDR1 SGHTS, CDR2 YDEGEE. This CDR3 is 13 amino acids long. Trimming took 3 bases from V and 8 from J; bases not matched to a gene: 4. CDR3 protein: CASSSGQGAQQYF. DNA of the CDR3: TGTGCCAGCAGCTCCGGACAGGGGGCTCAGCAGTACTTC.

There are a few counts of this clone. The chain is built from TRBV7-9 and TRBJ2-1; 9 nucleotides align to TRBD2. The CDR3 contains 13 residues. CDR1 and CDR2 from the germline V gene are SEHNR and FQNEAQ (reference sequence). Germline trimming cut 4 bases from V and 9 bases from J; bases unmatched to any gene: 4. The CDR3 sequence is CASSWGSGGEQFF. CDR3 bases: TGTGCCAGCAGCTGGGGTAGCGGGGGTGAGCAGTTCTTC. The full variable domain, with the rest looked up from reference TRBV7-9 and TRBJ2-1, is DTGVSQNPRHKITKRGQNVTFRCDPISEHNRLYWYRQTLGQGPEFLTYFQNEAQLEKSRLLSDRFSAERPKGSFSTLEIQRTEQGDSAMYLCASSWGSGGEQFFGPGTRLTVL.

V usage is TRBV9 and J usage is TRBJ1-2; no definite D call. V lost 5 bases and J 4 bases, leaving 6 bases between the germline ends. The CDR3 sequence is 11 residues long. Germline-derived CDR1 and CDR2 are SGDLS and YYNGEE. The CDR3 spells CASSSFYGYTF. The DNA for the CDR3 is TGTGCCAGCAGTTCGTTCTATGGCTACACCTTC.

V and J are TRBV9 and TRBJ2-3; TRBD2 aligns across 8 bases. Germline V gene sequence: CDR1 SGDLS, CDR2 YYNGEE. Losses at the gene ends were 0 bases for V and 6 bases for J; bases not matched to a gene: 6. The CDR3 has 15 residues. The CDR3 loop is CASSVASGGADTQYF. The CDR3 coding sequence is TGTGCCAGCAGCGTAGCAAGCGGGGGAGCCGATACGCAGTATTTT.

Details on this clone: At one of its ends the junction is not consistent with the germline gene, which may arise from a read error. The V gene is TRBV7-7, the J gene TRBJ2-7; the match to TRBD2 covers 9 bases. Germline V lookup: CDR1 SSHAT, CDR2 FNYEAQ (reference sequence). This CDR3 is built from 15 residues. The CDR3 spells CASSLAGAGPGEQYF. As DNA, the CDR3 is TGTGCTAGCAGCTTAGCGGGGGCGGGCCCGGGCGAGCAGTACTTC. Complete variable domain (other parts from reference TRBV7-7 and TRBJ2-7): GAGVSQSPRYKVTKRGQDVTLRCDPISSHATLYWYQQALGQGPEFLTYFNYEAQPDKSGLPSDRFSAERPEGSISTLTIQRTEQRDSAMYRCASSLAGAGPGEQYFGPGTRLTVT.

The V gene is TRBV13, the J gene TRBJ2-7; the D gene is possibly TRBD2 (5 bases). V was trimmed by 5 bases and J by 6 bases, leaving 17 bases between them. The V gene's germline CDR1 is PRHDT and CDR2 FYEKMQ (reference sequence). The CDR3 sequence is 14 residues long. The CDR3 DNA is TGTGCCAGCAGCCCACGGGCCCCGAGCGGCGAGCAGTACTTC. Its translation is CASSPRAPSGEQYF. Looking up the rest from reference TRBV13 and TRBJ2-7 gives the full variable domain: AAGVIQSPRHLIKEKRETATLKCYPIPRHDTVYWYQQGPGQDPQFLISFYEKMQSDKGSIPDRFSAQQFSDYHSELNMSSLELGDSALYFCASSPRAPSGEQYFGPGTRLTVT.

J is TRBJ2-3 and V is TRBV7-8, with TRBD1 matching over 9 bases. V was clipped by 5 bases and J by 1 base; unmatched bases: 4. There are 15 residues in the CDR3. The V gene's germline CDR1 is SGHVS and CDR2 FQNEAQ. CDR3 amino acids: CASSADRGGTDTQYF. CDR3 nucleotides: TGTGCCAGCAGCGCGGACAGGGGAGGCACAGATACGCAGTATTTT.

The V gene is TRBV4-1, the J gene TRBJ1-2; D not certain. CDR3 length equals 16 residues. Between the trimmed V and J ends, which lost 0 bases and 4 bases, there was a span of 15 bases. Germline V gives CDR1 MGHRA, CDR2 YSYEKL. Here the CDR3 reads CASSQEVQTTFYGYTF. CDR3 nucleotides: TGCGCCAGCAGCCAAGAAGTTCAGACTACGTTCTATGGCTACACCTTC.

The J gene is TRBJ2-2, the V gene TRBV6-5; 13 positions agree with TRBD2. The germline V gene has CDR1 MNHEY and CDR2 SVGAGI. Trimming at V came to 6 bases and at J to 6 bases, leaving 4 bases not matched to a gene. There are 15 residues in the CDR3. The CDR3 DNA is TGTGCCAGCAGGCCGGGACTAGCGGGATCCGGGGAGCTGTTTTTT. Translating it yields CASRPGLAGSGELFF.

The chain has TRBV27 and TRBJ2-1, with 10 bases matching TRBD1. The length of the CDR3 is 17 residues. Looked up from germline, CDR1 is MNHEY and CDR2 is SMNVEV (reference sequence). Germline trimming cut 3 bases from V and 4 bases from J; bases unmatched to any gene: 9. CDR3 loop: CASSFGGRDRGYNEQFF. DNA of the CDR3: TGTGCCAGCAGTTTTGGGGGCCGGGACAGGGGATACAATGAGCAGTTCTTC.

The rearrangement uses TRBV2 and TRBJ2-7; maybe TRBD1 (6 bases). There are 10 residues in the CDR3. V dropped 6 bases and J dropped 7 bases, with 7 bases sitting between them. From germline, CDR1 is SNHLY and CDR2 FYNNEI. CDR3: CASRGQEQYF. For the CDR3, the DNA is TGTGCCAGCAGAGGACAGGAGCAGTACTTC.

The chain combines TRBV18 with TRBJ1-5; maybe TRBD1 (5 bases). V lost 0 bases and J 4 bases, leaving 7 bases between the germline ends. Per the germline V gene, CDR1 is KGHSH and CDR2 is LQKENI. This CDR3 is 14 amino acids long. CDR3 bases: TGTGCCAGCTCACCACCTGCAGGGAATCAGCCCCAGCATTTT. This encodes CASSPPAGNQPQHF.

The chain employs TRBV6-5 and TRBJ2-3, with 7 bases lining up with TRBD2. Germline loops: CDR1 MNHEY, CDR2 SVGAGI. The V segment lost 3 bases and the J segment 0 bases; nucleotides outside the gene matches: 6. CDR3 length equals 16 residues. The CDR3 sequence is CASSYYGGSSTDTQYF. The DNA of the CDR3 is TGTGCCAGCAGTTATTACGGCGGGAGTAGCACAGATACGCAGTATTTT.

The V call is TRBV29-1, the J call TRBJ1-2, with D tentatively TRBD1 (5 bases). The CDR3 contains 12 residues. The germline V gene encodes CDR1 SQVTM and CDR2 ANQGSEA. Trimming left V 6 bases short and J 2 bases short, with 10 bases between. In DNA form, the CDR3 reads TGCAGCGTCGAGACAGCGAACTATGGCTACACCTTC. Translated: CSVETANYGYTF.